The clone carrying this TCR beta chain occurred many times. Trimming removed 5 bases from V and 5 bases from J, with 13 bases in between. CDR3 size: 14 residues. The germline CDR1 and CDR2 sequences are WSHSY and SAAADI. Each CDR3 protein is one row after TCRdb ran MiXCR on the RT-PCR reads. Among more than 550,000 distinct CDR3 sequences listed, 11% to 15% were seen once. Material: memory CD4+ T cells from blood. The sequence was obtained from a female donor in good health, serving as a healthy control. The chain links TRBV10-2 to TRBJ2-1; D might be TRBD1 or TRBD2, each matching 5 bases. CDR3 region: CASSRSGTNNEQFF. The CDR3, as DNA: TGCGCCAGCAGTCGATCCGGGACCAACAATGAGCAGTTCTTC.